This T cell receptor (beta chain) came from a study of patients and donors after allogeneic stem cell transplantation. TCRdb independently ran MiXCR on the RT-PCR reads; one entry per CDR3 protein. Of hundreds of thousands of distinct CDR3 sequences in the sample, 16% were seen once. Losses at the gene ends were 5 bases for V and 8 bases for J; bases not matched to a gene: 8. Germline lookup yields CDR1 SGHTA and CDR2 FQGNSA. The CDR3 spans 15 residues. The chain has TRBV7-2 and TRBJ2-1; 11 bases map to TRBD1. Sequenced sample: blood, either unsorted or a sorted T cell fraction (not recorded which). The TCR was taken from a human donor who was either an allogeneic HSCT recipient or a stem cell or donor lymphocyte infusion donor (not recorded which). It is not recorded whose cells these are; they may come from a transplant donor. In nucleotides, the CDR3 is TGTGCCAGCAGCGCACCGGGACAGGGGGGCTATGAGCAGTTCTTC. Protein product: CASSAPGQGGYEQFF.